This record covers a single TCR beta chain. Its target is unknown. The V and J ends lost 5 bases and 5 bases, in that order; junction bases with no gene match: 5. The germline CDR1 and CDR2 sequences are LNHDA and SQIVND (reference sequence). CDR3 size: 14 residues. The data originate from a study of cytomegalovirus exposure and HLA in healthy donors. Study observations and caveats: Specificity for CMV antigens was confirmed in vitro for a few of the CMV-associated chains. Across donors, presence/absence analyses took sequencing depth to be roughly uniform.

The PCR contained 60 Vbeta and 13 Jbeta primers. Per the study methods: Later reanalysis found about 78 million unique TCR beta chains, approximately 11 million of them shared. Using immunoSEQ multiplex PCR, the repertoire was profiled, and TCRdb retains in-frame clones only, with some absent. V, J and clone size are those of that table, while D and trimming were read from the DNA. This sample contains about 190,000 clones. The sequencing input was PBMCs. This clonotype was sampled from a man aged 25-40 years in good health and CMV-seronegative. This chain connects TRBV19 to TRBJ2-1, with TRBD1 identical over 8 bases. CDR3 in amino acids: CASSQGDRHNEQFF. The CDR3 DNA is TGTGCCAGTAGTCAGGGGGACAGGCACAATGAGCAGTTCTTC.